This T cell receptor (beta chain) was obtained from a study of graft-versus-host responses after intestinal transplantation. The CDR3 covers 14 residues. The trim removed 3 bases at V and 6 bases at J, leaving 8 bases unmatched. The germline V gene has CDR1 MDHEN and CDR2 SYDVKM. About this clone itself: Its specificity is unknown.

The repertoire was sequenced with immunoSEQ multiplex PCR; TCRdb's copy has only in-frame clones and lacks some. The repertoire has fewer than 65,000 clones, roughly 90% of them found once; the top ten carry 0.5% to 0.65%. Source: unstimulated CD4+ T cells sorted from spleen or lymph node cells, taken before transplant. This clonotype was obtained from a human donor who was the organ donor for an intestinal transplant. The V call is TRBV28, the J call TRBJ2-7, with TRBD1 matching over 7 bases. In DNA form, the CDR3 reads TGTGCCAGCAGTTTGGGGCAGGGGGTAGGCGAGCAGTACTTC. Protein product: CASSLGQGVGEQYF. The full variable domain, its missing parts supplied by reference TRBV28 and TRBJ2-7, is DVKVTQSSRYLVKRTGEKVFLECVQDMDHENMFWYRQDPGLGLRLIYFSYDVKMKEKGDIPEGYSVSREKKERFSLILESASTNQTSMYLCASSLGQGVGEQYFGPGTRLTVT.